The 18 T cell receptor beta chains in this list originate from one sample, sequenced in a study of OX40 agonist ivuxolimab in advanced cancers. Only in-frame clones appear in the TCRdb table, and some are missing; sequencing was by immunoSEQ multiplex PCR. The repertoire consists of 45,000 or so clones, with around 80% occurring once and the leading ten covering approximately 6.8%. The sequences come from CD4+ or CD8+ T cells sorted from blood, collected in a trial of the OX40 agonist ivuxolimab. These receptors originate from an adult with an advanced solid tumor such as melanoma, head and neck, liver or kidney cancer.

V and J are TRBV6-7 and TRBJ2-1; D call uncertain. Being an ORF, TRBV6-7 has a function that is uncertain. This CDR3 is built from 10 residues. V lost 4 bases and J lost 9, with 4 bases in between. The CDR3 is CASSFGEQFF. CDR3 DNA sequence: TGTGCCAGCAGTTTTGGTGAGCAGTTCTTC.

This clone was observed a single time. Sequence at one end of the junction differs from germline and may be a read error. Other DNA sequences in this sample translate to the same CDR3. The J gene is TRBJ1-4, the V gene TRBV29-1; a possible D gene is TRBD1 (6 bases). Looked up from germline, CDR1 is SQVTM and CDR2 is ANQGSEA. The CDR3 covers 15 residues. Here the CDR3 reads CSVEVDGAGAEKLFF. In DNA, the CDR3 is TGCAGTGTTGAAGTTGACGGGGCAGGGGCTGAAAAACTGTTTTTT. Full variable domain (remainder filled in from reference TRBV29-1 and TRBJ1-4): SAVISQKPSRDICQRGTSLTIQCQVDSQVTMMFWYRQQPGQSLTLIATANQGSEATYESGFVIDKFPISRPNLTFSTLTVSNMSPEDSSIYLCSVEVDGAGAEKLFFGSGTQLSVL.

The chain joins TRBV27 to TRBJ2-3; D may be TRBD2 (5 bases). The CDR3 is made up of 12 amino acids. From germline, CDR1 is MNHEY and CDR2 SMNVEV (reference sequence). The ends were cut back, 2 bases at V and 5 bases at J, with 5 bases in the middle. CDR3: CASSLGGDTQYF. As DNA, the CDR3 is TGTGCCAGCAGTTTAGGAGGAGATACGCAGTATTTT.

J is TRBJ1-5 and V is TRBV7-9, with a weak D call TRBD1 (6 bases). V was cut by 1 base and J by 5 bases, with 15 bases left in between. There are 16 residues in the CDR3. Germline V gene lookup returns CDR1 SEHNR and CDR2 FQNEAQ (reference sequence). The CDR3 sequence is CASSLGGGGPDQPQHF. Here the CDR3 DNA reads TGTGCCAGCAGCTTAGGGGGCGGGGGGCCGGATCAGCCCCAGCATTTT.

V gene TRBV10-3 combines with J gene TRBJ2-2; a possible D gene is TRBD1 (6 bases). Trimming took 9 bases from V and 2 from J, leaving 16 bases between them. Looked up from germline, CDR1 is ENHRY and CDR2 is SYGVKD. The CDR3 loop spans 15 amino acids. The CDR3 DNA sequence: TGTGCCATAAACCCAGGGACACCCAACACCGGGGAGCTGTTTTTT. As protein: CAINPGTPNTGELFF.

The chain carries TRBV7-2 and TRBJ2-1, with D tentatively TRBD2 (6 bases). Trimming took off 4 bases at V and 4 bases at J, with 14 bases between the two ends. The germline CDR1 and CDR2 sequences are SGHTA and FQGNSA. The CDR3 is 15 amino acids. The CDR3 DNA sequence: TGTGCCAGCAGCTCTATCAGCGGGCGGTACAATGAGCAGTTCTTC. Residues: CASSSISGRYNEQFF.

V usage is TRBV11-1 and J usage is TRBJ2-5, with 11 bases that match TRBD2. Trimming took 6 bases from V and 3 from J; bases not matched to a gene: 6. The CDR3 contains 15 residues. CDR1 and CDR2 from the germline V gene are SGHAT and FQDESV (reference sequence). The CDR3 reads CASRKGTSGEETQYF. CDR3 coding DNA: TGTGCCAGCAGAAAAGGGACTAGCGGAGAAGAGACCCAGTACTTC.

This clone ranks as medium-sized. The chain carries TRBV9 and TRBJ1-2, with 7 bases that match TRBD1. V lost 4 bases, J lost 7 bases, and 10 bases stayed unmatched. Germline V CDR1 and CDR2: SGDLS, YYNGEE. CDR3 length equals 14 residues. CDR3 sequence: CASSPPQGRTGYTF. CDR3 nucleotide sequence: TGTGCCAGCAGCCCACCACAGGGGAGGACTGGCTACACCTTC.

Only one count was recorded for this clone. The chain combines TRBV7-2 with TRBJ1-4, with a possible D match to TRBD1 (6 bases). The V end lost 7 bases, the J end lost 7 bases, and 19 bases lay between the germline ends. Looked up from germline, CDR1 is SGHTA and CDR2 is FQGNSA. This CDR3 has 15 residues. CDR3 sequence: CASTTWGGQGEKLFF. The CDR3 DNA is TGTGCCAGCACGACATGGGGGGGGCAGGGTGAAAAACTGTTTTTT.

The chain recombines TRBV25-1 with TRBJ1-5, with 9 bases that match TRBD1. V gave up 6 bases and J gave up 1 base; unmatched junction bases: 10. CDR1 is MGHDK, CDR2 SYGVNS, per germline. This CDR3 has 17 amino acids. CDR3 region: CASSGATGGGSNQPQHF. Here the CDR3 DNA reads TGTGCCAGCAGCGGGGCGACAGGGGGAGGGAGCAATCAGCCCCAGCATTTT.

This chain links TRBV5-4 with TRBJ2-3, with 9 bases fitting TRBD2. The length of the CDR3 is 14 residues. Trimming cost V 1 base and J 5 bases; bases outside gene matches: 2. Germline V CDR1 and CDR2: SGHNT, YYREEE (reference sequence). CDR3 sequence (DNA): TGTGCCAGCAGCTTGAAAGCGGGAGGAGATACGCAGTATTTT. It yields the protein CASSLKAGGDTQYF.

The chain is built from TRBV21-1 and TRBJ1-6; the D call TRBD1 from the table was never checked on the DNA. TRBV21-1 is a pseudogene. This CDR3 has 17 residues. CDR3: CASSKVPGMSYNSPLHF. The CDR3 nucleotides read TGTGCCAGCAGCAAAGTTCCAGGGATGTCCTATAATTCACCCCTCCACTTT.

CDR3 sequence: CASSYSDRKRGYTF. The CDR3 DNA reads as TGTGCCAGCAGTTACTCCGACAGGAAACGGGGCTACACCTTC. The rearrangement uses TRBV6-5 and TRBJ1-2, with TRBD1 as a possible D gene (6 bases). Trimming pared 0 bases from V and 8 bases from J, leaving 13 bases between. The CDR3 is 14 residues long. Germline V gives CDR1 MNHEY, CDR2 SVGAGI.

In its sample, this clone was seen once. The V and J genes are TRBV5-6 and TRBJ2-7, with 7 positions matching TRBD2. CDR3 length: 15 residues. Germline assignment: CDR1 SGHDT and CDR2 YYEEEE. V shed 4 bases, J shed 2 bases, and the junction held 9 bases outside the gene matches. The CDR3 here is CASSGPLAVTYEQYF. The CDR3 DNA follows: TGTGCCAGCAGCGGACCCCTAGCGGTTACCTACGAGCAGTACTTC.

J is TRBJ2-3 and V is TRBV7-2; the match to TRBD2 covers 10 bases. The germline CDR1 and CDR2 sequences are SGHTA and FQGNSA. CDR3 size: 15 residues. The V segment lost 4 bases and the J segment 4 bases; nucleotides outside the gene matches: 5. The CDR3 sequence: CASSYTSGIADTQYF. The CDR3 DNA reads TGTGCCAGCAGCTATACTAGCGGGATAGCAGATACGCAGTATTTT.

The V call is TRBV7-8, the J call TRBJ2-1; D might be TRBD2 (6 bases). CDR1 and CDR2 from the germline V gene are SGHVS and FQNEAQ. V lost 2 bases and J lost 9, with 11 bases in between. The CDR3 runs to 13 residues. The CDR3 sequence is CASSLTWGGEQFF. DNA of the CDR3: TGTGCCAGCAGCTTAACATGGGGAGGTGAGCAGTTCTTC. The entire variable domain, with the rest obtained from reference TRBV7-8 and TRBJ2-1, is as follows: GAGVSQSPRYKVAKRGQDVALRCDPISGHVSLFWYQQALGQGPEFLTYFQNEAQLDKSGLPSDRFFAERPEGSVSTLKIQRTQQEDSAVYLCASSLTWGGEQFFGPGTRLTVL.

The V call is TRBV5-1, the J call TRBJ2-3; 9 bases are shared with TRBD1. The V gene end was trimmed by 0 bases and the J gene end by 2 bases; junction bases not matched to a gene: 4. Germline CDR1 and CDR2: SGHRS and YFSETQ. The CDR3 runs 16 residues. The CDR3 sequence: CASSLGTGDYTDTQYF. CDR3 coding DNA: TGCGCCAGCAGCTTGGGGACAGGGGATTACACAGATACGCAGTATTTT.

CDR3 residues: CASSLGPGEGQPQHF. For the CDR3, the DNA is TGTGCCAGCAGCTTAGGCCCGGGGGAAGGTCAGCCCCAGCATTTT. The chain recombines TRBV13 with TRBJ1-5; the D gene is possibly TRBD1 (5 bases). The V gene lost 0 bases and the J gene lost 6 bases, with 12 bases spanning the gap. The CDR3 runs to 15 residues. Germline assignment: CDR1 PRHDT and CDR2 FYEKMQ (reference sequence).